The 20 T cell receptor beta chains given below trace back to one sample, sequenced in a study of T-cell reconstitution after alpha-beta-depleted transplantation in children. Preparation of the TCRbeta library used unique molecular identifiers. In TCRdb, the PCR reads were re-called with MiXCR into one record per CDR3 protein. The table includes around 490,000 distinct CDR3 sequences, about an eighth detected once. Specimen: PBMCs, mostly from graft donor cells, collected 180 days after TCRalphabeta/CD19-depleted stem cell transplant. The receptors stem from a female patient aged 2-10 years who had a stem cell transplant for aplastic anemia, so the T cells may come from the graft donor.

Ten or more counts support this clonotype. This chain uses TRBV15 with TRBJ2-7; TRBD2 agrees at 14 bases. The CDR3 spans 20 residues. Trimming cost V 0 bases and J 4 bases; bases outside gene matches: 14. Germline V gene data show CDR1 as LNHNV and CDR2 as YYDKDF (reference sequence). The CDR3 loop is CATSRDRRLAGGGLMYEQYF. DNA of the CDR3: TGTGCCACCAGCAGAGATCGAAGACTAGCGGGAGGGGGATTAATGTACGAGCAGTACTTC.

This clonotype was seen more than once but under ten times. V and J are TRBV10-3 and TRBJ2-1; 7 bases are a match to TRBD2. J was trimmed by 8 bases and V by 11 bases; bases with no gene match: 15. Germline CDR1 ENHRY, CDR2 SYGVKD. CDR3 length: 14 amino acids. The CDR3 DNA reads TGTGCCGCCCAAGAGCGGGGCGGCCTGGATGAGCAGTTCTTC. This sequence encodes CAAQERGGLDEQFF.

This clonotype has a handful of counts. The rearrangement uses TRBV15 and TRBJ2-1; D is undetermined. Germline-derived CDR1 and CDR2 are LNHNV and YYDKDF (reference sequence). Trimming left V 0 bases short and J 6 bases short, with 6 bases between. This CDR3 has 13 amino acids. DNA of the CDR3: TGTGCCACCAGCAGAGATACAGTCAATGAGCAGTTCTTC. Translation gives CATSRDTVNEQFF.

The sample holds one count of this clonotype. J is TRBJ2-1 and V is TRBV7-6; 7 bases align to TRBD1. Looked up from germline, CDR1 is SGHVS and CDR2 is FNYEAQ. This CDR3 region has 15 residues. V was pared by 4 bases and J by 5 bases, with 8 bases of the junction left unmatched. CDR3 coding DNA: TGTGCCAGCAGCTCCAGACAGGGAATTAACAATGAGCAGTTCTTC. Translated, it gives CASSSRQGINNEQFF.

This clonotype occurred a few times. One end of the junction does not line up with germline, which may come from a read error. The chain uses TRBV5-1 and TRBJ2-2; 10 nucleotides match TRBD1. Germline values: CDR1 SGHRS, CDR2 YFSETQ. The CDR3 totals 17 residues. The CDR3: CASSLEGQGMNTGELFF. The DNA for the CDR3 is TGCGCCAGCAGTTTGGAGGGACAGGGGATGAACACCGGGGAGCTGTTTTTT.

This clonotype appeared a few times. The J gene is TRBJ2-6, the V gene TRBV11-2; D not resolved. Germline V gene lookup returns CDR1 SGHAT and CDR2 FQNNGV. Trimming shortened V by 5 bases and J by 2 bases, and 10 bases separated the two germline ends. The CDR3 is made up of 15 amino acids. The CDR3 sequence: CASSPRPTGANVLTF. The CDR3 nucleotides read TGTGCCAGCAGCCCGCGGCCCACTGGGGCCAACGTCCTGACTTTC.

The table lists this clonotype with a few counts. The gene calls are TRBV11-2 and TRBJ2-1; maybe TRBD2 (5 bases). Deletions cut 1 base from V and 4 bases from J, with 14 bases between. Germline V gives CDR1 SGHAT, CDR2 FQNNGV. The CDR3 has 16 residues. CDR3 coding DNA: TGTGCCAGCAGCTTAGCGTTAGCGACCGGGTACAATGAGCAGTTCTTC. As protein: CASSLALATGYNEQFF. Supplemented by reference TRBV11-2 and TRBJ2-1, the full variable domain reads EAGVAQSPRYKIIEKRQSVAFWCNPISGHATLYWYQQILGQGPKLLIQFQNNGVVDDSQLPKDRFSAERLKGVDSTLKIQPAKLEDSAVYLCASSLALATGYNEQFFGPGTRLTVL.

This clonotype was picked up many times. The genes are TRBV7-3 and TRBJ2-1; D remains ambiguous. In germline, CDR1 is SGHTA, CDR2 FQGTGA. The CDR3 is 12 amino acids. The V end was cut by 2 bases, the J end by 6 bases, with 5 bases between. CDR3 loop: CASSLSGNEQFF. DNA for the CDR3: TGTGCCAGCAGCTTATCGGGCAATGAGCAGTTCTTC.

V and J are TRBV16 and TRBJ2-1, with 11 bases matching TRBD2. J was trimmed by 4 bases and V by 0 bases; bases with no gene match: 5. The CDR3 extends over 17 amino acids. The germline V gene encodes CDR1 KGHSY and CDR2 FQNENV. The CDR3, as DNA: TGTGCCAGCAGCCAATCCCCTACTAGCGGGGGTTACAATGAGCAGTTCTTC. Its protein product is CASSQSPTSGGYNEQFF.

This clonotype appeared a few times. The chain carries TRBV12-3 or TRBV12-4 and TRBJ1-4; the D is unclear. CDR3 length: 16 residues. V was trimmed by 3 bases and J by 7 bases, leaving 18 bases between them. For the CDR3, the DNA is TGTGCCAGCAGTTTGGCCCGTGGGCGAAGGGTTGAAAAACTGTTTTTT. Protein product: CASSLARGRRVEKLFF.

This clonotype was observed a handful of times. The chain has TRBV20-1 and TRBJ2-1; D possibly uses TRBD1 or TRBD2 (5 bases each). V was cut by 5 bases and J by 9 bases, with 14 bases left in between. Germline values: CDR1 DFQATT, CDR2 SNEGSKA (reference sequence). The CDR3 totals 12 residues. CDR3 amino acids: CSADDFGGEQFF. In DNA form, the CDR3 reads TGCAGTGCTGATGACTTTGGGGGTGAGCAGTTCTTC.

This clonotype was picked up a small number of times. This chain connects TRBV6-1 to TRBJ2-7; TRBD2 matches at 14 bases. Germline loops: CDR1 MNHNS, CDR2 SASEGT. The V and J ends lost 6 bases and 6 bases, in that order; junction bases with no gene match: 10. The CDR3 contains 16 residues. The CDR3 DNA sequence: TGTGCCAGCAGCCCACCGGGACTAGCGGGAGATCGCGAGCAGTACTTC. This encodes CASSPPGLAGDREQYF.

In its sample, this clonotype was seen many times. The chain couples TRBV29-1 to TRBJ2-7, with 7 bases aligning to TRBD2. Germline-derived CDR1 and CDR2 are SQVTM and ANQGSEA. Trimming cost V 7 bases and J 4 bases; bases outside gene matches: 7. The CDR3 length is 12 residues. The CDR3 reads CSARTSGYEQYF. In DNA, the CDR3 is TGCAGCGCCCGGACTAGTGGTTACGAGCAGTACTTC.

This clonotype was seen a few times. This chain uses TRBV20-1 with TRBJ2-7; 8 positions match TRBD1. CDR1 and CDR2 from the germline V gene are DFQATT and SNEGSKA (reference sequence). J was trimmed by 7 bases and V by 5 bases; bases with no gene match: 13. This CDR3 region has 14 residues. CDR3 DNA sequence: TGCAGTGCTCACCTACCGGACAGGGTGGGGGAGCAGTACTTC. Protein: CSAHLPDRVGEQYF.

This clonotype came up many times. The V and J genes are TRBV5-1 and TRBJ1-1; D not resolved. Per germline, CDR1 SGHRS and CDR2 YFSETQ. The CDR3 runs 14 residues. V was shortened by 0 bases and J by 0 bases, with 6 bases between the two germline ends. The CDR3 region is CASSLDALNTEAFF. DNA of the CDR3: TGCGCCAGCAGCTTGGACGCATTGAACACTGAAGCTTTCTTT.

In the case of this clonotype: This could be a read error, since a much larger clone is one nucleotide away. V is TRBV6-1 and J is TRBJ2-6; possible D gene TRBD1, 5 bases. This CDR3 spans 17 amino acids. Germline values: CDR1 MNHNS, CDR2 SASEGT. The CDR3 DNA is TGTGCCAGCAGGCAGGGCACATACACCTCTGGGGCCGACGTCCTGACTTTC. Its protein product is CASRQGTYTSGADVLTF.

This clonotype has a count of ten or more. The conserved final phenylalanine or tryptophan is absent from the CDR3, which likely points to a read error. The DNA is omitted, as the CDR3 cannot be located on it reliably, and the CDR3 follows TCRdb's listing. The chain has TRBV21-1 and TRBJ2-7; the listed D gene, TRBD2, was not tested against the DNA. TRBV21-1 is annotated as a pseudogene. Inclusive of both ends, the CDR3 amounts to 15 amino acids. This CDR3 is CASSNGTARANQPES.

The V and J genes are TRBV12-3 or TRBV12-4 and TRBJ2-3; 10 positions agree with TRBD2. The ends lost 5 bases at V and 8 bases at J; junction bases unmatched: 7. The CDR3 runs 14 residues. The CDR3 sequence: CASSDTSGIGTQYF. CDR3 DNA sequence: TGTGCCAGCAGTGATACTAGCGGGATCGGTACGCAGTATTTT.

This clonotype was recorded a few times. The chain joins TRBV20-1 to TRBJ1-2; no clear D gene. CDR1 and CDR2 (germline): DFQATT, SNEGSKA (reference sequence). The CDR3 is 16 amino acids. V was trimmed by 1 base and J by 2 bases, leaving 17 bases between them. As DNA, the CDR3 is TGCAGTGCTAGAGGGGCTCCTCGGGCAGACAACTATGGCTACACCTTC. It codes for CSARGAPRADNYGYTF.

This clonotype was counted at least ten times. The chain uses TRBV5-1 and TRBJ2-5; TRBD1 agrees at 7 bases. Germline trimming cut 3 bases from V and 2 bases from J; bases unmatched to any gene: 1. This CDR3 is built from 13 residues. The germline V gene encodes CDR1 SGHRS and CDR2 YFSETQ. The CDR3 bases are TGCGCCAGCAGCTCGGGACAGCAAGAGACCCAGTACTTC. Protein product: CASSSGQQETQYF.